This TCR beta chain comes out of a study of T cells after yellow fever vaccination. Study-wide background: Where fractions had low cell numbers, libraries were prepared from them with the SMART-Seq v4 Ultra Low Input RNA kit. Study conclusions and caveats: Booster sampling recovered most clones from primary vaccination (96% CD4, approximately 88% CD8). The secondary response showed a weaker magnitude and a faster peak, day 5 versus 15.

The V end lost 0 bases, the J end lost 8 bases, and 5 bases lay between the germline ends. Looked up from germline, CDR1 is LNHNV and CDR2 is YYDKDF (reference sequence). This CDR3 has 12 residues. TCRdb fed the 5' RACE reads into MiXCR, producing one record per CDR3 protein. The sample carries about 160,000 distinct CDR3 sequences, around 7.3% recorded once. This clonotype appeared a few times. Its matching antigen is unknown. This TCR was recovered from a man aged 18 to 29 who received the YFV17D yellow fever vaccine. The sample was CD4+ T cells sorted from PBMCs, taken 5 days after the first yellow fever vaccination. This sequence joins TRBV15 and TRBJ1-3; no firm D call. Here the CDR3 DNA reads TGTGCCACCAGCAGAGAGGGTTACACCATATATTTT. It specifies CATSREGYTIYF.